These T cell receptor beta chains were read from a single sample in a study of T cell responses to AZD1222 COVID-19 vaccine. Produced via immunoSEQ multiplex PCR; TCRdb's table is partial and in-frame only. The table records about 80,000 clones, approximately 83% of them present only once. Source: peripheral blood, taken 28 days after the second AZD1222 dose. Every receptor here comes from an adult who received the AZD1222 COVID-19 vaccine. CDR3s include the opening cysteine and the closing phenylalanine or tryptophan. The D gene is left open where the match is weak. Size is omitted from some rows. Given values are once, few, many or a class for expanded clones.

d_gene	j_gene	abundance	v_gene	CDR3nt	CDR3aa
NA	TRBJ1-5	NA	TRBV5-5	TGTGCCAGCAGCTTTGGAGGGGGACGAGGACAGCCCCAGCATTTT	CASSFGGGRGQPQHF
NA	TRBJ2-5	NA	TRBV20-1	TGCAGTGCCTTAAGGGAGACCCAGTACTTC	CSALRETQYF
NA	TRBJ1-2	once	TRBV28	TGTGCCAGCAGTTCATACCGGACGGAGAGAAACTATGGCTACACCTTC	CASSSYRTERNYGYTF
NA	TRBJ1-1	NA	TRBV18	TGTGCCAGCTCACCTCCTGTAGGAAGCCCGGCCCCGATTGAAGCTTTCTTT	CASSPPVGSPAPIEAFF
TRBD2	TRBJ2-3	NA	TRBV18	TGTGCCAGCTCACCAGCGAGGCGGGGGGGCACAGATACGCAGTATTTT	CASSPARRGGTDTQYF
TRBD2	TRBJ2-2	NA	TRBV4-2	TGTGCCAGCAGCCGACTAGCGGGAGACACCGGGGAGCTGTTTTTT	CASSRLAGDTGELFF
NA	TRBJ2-3	NA	TRBV7-2	TGTGCCAGCAGACTTCTTGACCGCACAGATACGCAGTATTTT	CASRLLDRTDTQYF
TRBD1	TRBJ2-1	NA	TRBV7-9	TGTGCCAGCAGCCAGGGACAGGGTTTTACGTCGAATGAGCAGTTCTTC	CASSQGQGFTSNEQFF
NA	TRBJ2-1	NA	TRBV7-2	TGTGCCAGCAGGTCAAGCTCCTACAATGAGCAGTTCTTC	CASRSSSYNEQFF
NA	TRBJ2-5	NA	TRBV19	TGTGCCAGTAGCCCGACGGCGCAAGAGACCCAGTACTTC	CASSPTAQETQYF
NA	TRBJ1-3	NA	TRBV5-6	TGTGCCAGCAGCTTGTACCTTTGGGACACCATATATTTT	CASSLYLWDTIYF
TRBD2	TRBJ2-1	NA	TRBV7-2	TGTGCCAGCAGCGGCGGACTAGACCCCTACAATGAGCAGTTCTTC	CASSGGLDPYNEQFF
NA	TRBJ2-7	NA	TRBV5-5	TGTGCCAGCAGCTTGGATGCGTTATCCCCCTACGAGCAGTACTTC	CASSLDALSPYEQYF
NA	TRBJ1-2	NA	TRBV12-3/TRBV12-4	TGTGCCAGCAGTTTAAACGGGGAAGGTGGCTACACCTTC	CASSLNGEGGYTF
NA	TRBJ1-5	NA	TRBV21-1	TGTGCCAGCAGCAAAGGAGGTTCTGACAGGGGAAGGCAGCCCCAGCATTTT	CASSKGGSDRGRQPQHF
TRBD1	TRBJ1-5	NA	TRBV5-8	TGTGCCAGCAGCGACGAACAGGGGGGAGGGACCCAGCATTTT	CASSDEQGGGTQHF
NA	TRBJ2-3	NA	TRBV4-1	TGCGCCAGCTCTTTCCGGCTGGGCACAGATACGCAGTATTTT	CASSFRLGTDTQYF
TRBD1	TRBJ1-5	NA	TRBV18	TGTGCCAGCTCTCTCGACAGGGAGGATCAGCCCCAGCATTTT	CASSLDREDQPQHF
TRBD1	TRBJ2-5	NA	TRBV28	TGTGCCAGCAGTCAGGACAGGAGAAACCAAGAGACCCAGTACTTC	CASSQDRRNQETQYF
NA	TRBJ2-5	NA	TRBV24-1	TGTGCCACCAGTGATCTGACATTAGGAGAGACCCAGTACTTC	CATSDLTLGETQYF
NA	TRBJ2-7	NA	TRBV3-1/TRBV3-2	TGTGCCAGCAGCCAAGCCCAGGAGGGGTTCGCCTACGAGCAGTACTTC	CASSQAQEGFAYEQYF
TRBD1	TRBJ1-4	NA	TRBV13	TGTGCCAGCAGTTTGTTGGGACAGGGGATGGCTAAACTGTTTTTT	CASSLLGQGMAKLFF
NA	TRBJ1-5	NA	TRBV25-1	TGTGCCAGCAGGCAGGGCTACAATCAGCCCCAGCATTTT	CASRQGYNQPQHF